This T cell receptor (beta chain) came from a study of shared clonotypes between healthy human individuals. Study information: CD8 memory received one plate per donor, CD8 naive two, CD4 memory three and CD4 naive three. Overall study findings and caveats: The study generally estimated greater richness for naive than memory subsets. Only blood was sampled, and tissue TCR repertoires likely differ from blood ones.

Caucasian adults living in Nashville, Tennessee, provided all samples. Profiling relied on immunoSEQ multiplex PCR, and the TCRdb table lists in-frame clones only, not all of them. The sample holds about 600,000 clones; 97% are singletons and the top ten take 0.045% to 0.06%. This clone was recorded only once. Its antigen is undetermined. The germline CDR1 and CDR2 sequences are MDHEN and SYDVKM. The CDR3 spans 14 residues. V shed 8 bases, J shed 6 bases, and the junction held 7 bases outside the gene matches. The sample consisted of naive CD4+ T cells sorted from blood. Subset specified: CD45RA+ positively selected. The clonotype originates from a woman in her twenties or thirties in good health. This sequence joins TRBV28 and TRBJ1-4; 9 bases are a match to TRBD1. The CDR3 region is CASGGDRAYEKLFF. The CDR3 coding sequence is TGTGCCAGCGGGGGGGACAGGGCTTATGAAAAACTGTTTTTT.